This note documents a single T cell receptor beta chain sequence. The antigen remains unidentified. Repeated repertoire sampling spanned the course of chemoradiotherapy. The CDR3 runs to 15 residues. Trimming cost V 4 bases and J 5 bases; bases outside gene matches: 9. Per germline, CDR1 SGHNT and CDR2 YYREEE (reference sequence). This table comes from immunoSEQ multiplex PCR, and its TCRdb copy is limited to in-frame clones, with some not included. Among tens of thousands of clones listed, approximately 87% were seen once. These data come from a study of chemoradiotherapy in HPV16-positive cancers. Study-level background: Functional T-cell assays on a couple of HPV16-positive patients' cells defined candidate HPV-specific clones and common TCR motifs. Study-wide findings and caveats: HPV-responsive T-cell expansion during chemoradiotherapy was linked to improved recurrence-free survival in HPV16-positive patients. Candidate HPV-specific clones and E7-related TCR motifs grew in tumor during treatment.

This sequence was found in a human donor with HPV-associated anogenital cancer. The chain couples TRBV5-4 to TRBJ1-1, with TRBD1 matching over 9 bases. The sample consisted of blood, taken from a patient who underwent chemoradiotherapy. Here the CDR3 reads CASSPRQGVRTEAFF. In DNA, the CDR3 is TGTGCCAGCAGCCCGAGACAGGGGGTACGGACTGAAGCTTTCTTT.